The rows below give T cell receptor beta chains drawn from one sample of a study of blood T cell repertoires in COVID-19. Assay: immunoSEQ multiplex PCR; the TCRdb copy retains only in-frame clones and omits some. The sample carries about 100,000 clones, just over 85% recorded once. The sequenced sample was PBMCs or T cells enriched from blood (not recorded which). Receptors were obtained from a woman in her 50s who had recovered from COVID-19. Each CDR3 is given with its conserved first and last residue. Fields, in order: J gene, D gene, V gene, CDR3 protein. The D gene is left open where the match is weak.

J gene: TRBJ1-1
D gene: -
V gene: TRBV28
CDR3 protein: CASSFRGGTEAFF

J gene: TRBJ2-7
D gene: TRBD2
V gene: TRBV6-5
CDR3 protein: CASRQTSDYEQYF

J gene: TRBJ1-5
D gene: TRBD1
V gene: TRBV28
CDR3 protein: CASSPDRVYDQPQHF

J gene: TRBJ1-1
D gene: -
V gene: TRBV6-5
CDR3 protein: CASSYGNTGSTEAFF

J gene: TRBJ1-5
D gene: -
V gene: TRBV7-8
CDR3 protein: CASRTRLGDQPQHF

J gene: TRBJ1-1
D gene: -
V gene: TRBV5-4
CDR3 protein: CASSLELNTEAFF

J gene: TRBJ1-5
D gene: -
V gene: TRBV30
CDR3 protein: CAWSVWQQPQHF

J gene: TRBJ2-7
D gene: -
V gene: TRBV27
CDR3 protein: CASSLTQGYEQYF

J gene: TRBJ2-7
D gene: TRBD1
V gene: TRBV5-1
CDR3 protein: CASSLRGQAHHEQYF

J gene: TRBJ2-5
D gene: -
V gene: TRBV21-1
CDR3 protein: CASSISGVRETQYF

J gene: TRBJ1-4
D gene: -
V gene: TRBV2
CDR3 protein: CASRGEANEKLFF

J gene: TRBJ1-4
D gene: -
V gene: TRBV27
CDR3 protein: CASSLVWGDLEKLFF

J gene: TRBJ1-1
D gene: -
V gene: TRBV6-6
CDR3 protein: CASRPGDAEAFF

J gene: TRBJ2-1
D gene: TRBD2
V gene: TRBV9
CDR3 protein: CASSVGGGGYNEQFF

J gene: TRBJ1-2
D gene: TRBD1
V gene: TRBV7-6
CDR3 protein: CASSLADRGFDGYTF

J gene: TRBJ2-7
D gene: TRBD1
V gene: TRBV24-1
CDR3 protein: CATSDRTGLGEQYF

J gene: TRBJ1-5
D gene: -
V gene: TRBV19
CDR3 protein: CATGGSNQPQHF

J gene: TRBJ2-6
D gene: TRBD1
V gene: TRBV27
CDR3 protein: CASRAGGRSGANVLTF

J gene: TRBJ1-1
D gene: -
V gene: TRBV25-1
CDR3 protein: CASSHGGDFTEAFF

J gene: TRBJ2-6
D gene: -
V gene: TRBV5-1
CDR3 protein: CASSLTDNSGANVLTF

J gene: TRBJ2-7
D gene: -
V gene: TRBV12-3/TRBV12-4
CDR3 protein: CASRVDSAYEQYF

J gene: TRBJ2-5
D gene: -
V gene: TRBV18
CDR3 protein: CASSPPGPAQETQYF

J gene: TRBJ1-5
D gene: -
V gene: TRBV20-1
CDR3 protein: CSASVRGYQPQHF

J gene: TRBJ2-3
D gene: TRBD2
V gene: TRBV9
CDR3 protein: CASSSASGLISDTQYF

J gene: TRBJ2-3
D gene: TRBD2
V gene: TRBV5-1
CDR3 protein: CASNSGGAEDTQYF

J gene: TRBJ2-3
D gene: -
V gene: TRBV24-1
CDR3 protein: CATSDFGNTDTQYF

J gene: TRBJ2-2
D gene: -
V gene: TRBV3-1/TRBV3-2
CDR3 protein: CASTYGAWRFTGELFF

J gene: TRBJ1-4
D gene: TRBD1
V gene: TRBV5-1
CDR3 protein: CASSFNRDRGLRGEKLFF

J gene: TRBJ1-6
D gene: -
V gene: TRBV28
CDR3 protein: CASSPADRYYNSPLHF

J gene: TRBJ2-7
D gene: TRBD1
V gene: TRBV6-5
CDR3 protein: CASLGQGAREQYF

J gene: TRBJ2-1
D gene: -
V gene: TRBV9
CDR3 protein: CASSGDQGGEQFF

J gene: TRBJ2-2
D gene: TRBD2
V gene: TRBV4-2
CDR3 protein: CASSQGGRGNTGELFF

J gene: TRBJ2-5
D gene: -
V gene: TRBV14
CDR3 protein: CASSQEPYSETQYF

J gene: TRBJ2-3
D gene: -
V gene: TRBV5-1
CDR3 protein: CASSQRQGLSTDTQYF

J gene: TRBJ2-6
D gene: -
V gene: TRBV19
CDR3 protein: CASSISDAGLGANVLTF

J gene: TRBJ2-7
D gene: -
V gene: TRBV19
CDR3 protein: CASSIGGWSSYEQYF

J gene: TRBJ2-1
D gene: TRBD2
V gene: TRBV7-3
CDR3 protein: CASSLTAGSSYNEQFF

J gene: TRBJ2-7
D gene: -
V gene: TRBV7-2
CDR3 protein: CASSHKSTPSYEQYF

J gene: TRBJ2-2
D gene: -
V gene: TRBV7-3
CDR3 protein: CASSLTEGNANTGELFF

J gene: TRBJ2-2
D gene: -
V gene: TRBV5-1
CDR3 protein: CASTINTGELFF

J gene: TRBJ1-4
D gene: TRBD1
V gene: TRBV27
CDR3 protein: CASSLQGTNEKLFF

J gene: TRBJ2-2
D gene: -
V gene: TRBV5-4
CDR3 protein: CASSLGGADPGELFF

J gene: TRBJ2-1
D gene: -
V gene: TRBV30
CDR3 protein: CAARTREQFF

J gene: TRBJ1-1
D gene: -
V gene: TRBV28
CDR3 protein: CASTRGGGGVLNTEAFF

J gene: TRBJ1-3
D gene: -
V gene: TRBV18
CDR3 protein: CASSPQENSGNTIYF

J gene: TRBJ2-7
D gene: -
V gene: TRBV11-2
CDR3 protein: CASSQPYQVNYEQYF

J gene: TRBJ1-2
D gene: TRBD1
V gene: TRBV6-5
CDR3 protein: CASRAGTVRHGYTF

J gene: TRBJ1-3
D gene: -
V gene: TRBV5-1
CDR3 protein: CASGPGGAGNTIYF